Listed below are T cell receptor beta chains from one sample, sequenced in a study of blood T cell repertoires in COVID-19. Sequencing was performed with immunoSEQ multiplex PCR; in TCRdb, only in-frame clones are kept and a portion is missing. There are 250,000 to 350,000 clones in the sample; 80% to 90% occur only once, and more than 3.5% lies in the top ten. The sample was PBMCs or T cells enriched from blood (not recorded which). The receptors here all came from a woman aged 25 to 39 who had recovered from COVID-19. CDR3s include the opening cysteine and the closing phenylalanine or tryptophan. Fields, in order: D gene, J gene, V gene, clone size, CDR3 protein, CDR3 DNA. A D gene is named only where the DNA matches it firmly. Rows give clone size only sometimes, using once, few, many, or a class for an expanded clone.

-,TRBJ1-1,TRBV19,-,CASLPHLNTEAFF,TGTGCCAGTCTCCCACACCTGAACACTGAAGCTTTCTTT
TRBD1,TRBJ2-2,TRBV24-1,-,CATSGGGTGGTGELFF,TGTGCCACCAGTGGCGGGGGGACAGGGGGCACCGGGGAGCTGTTTTTT
TRBD2,TRBJ2-1,TRBV19,-,CASSRAPSGSGYEQFF,TGTGCCAGTAGTAGGGCCCCTAGCGGGAGTGGCTATGAGCAGTTCTTC
TRBD1,TRBJ1-2,TRBV6-5,-,CASSRDRDYGYTF,TGTGCCAGCAGTCGGGACAGGGACTATGGCTACACCTTC
-,TRBJ1-1,TRBV29-1,-,CSVKPNGGTNTEAFF,TGCAGCGTTAAACCAAATGGGGGGACGAACACTGAAGCTTTCTTT
-,TRBJ2-3,TRBV30,few,CAWSVLSDTQYF,TGTGCCTGGAGTGTACTGTCAGATACGCAGTATTTT
-,TRBJ2-7,TRBV18,-,CASSLNRDTVYEQYF,TGTGCCAGCTCACTAAACCGGGACACAGTATACGAGCAGTACTTC
-,TRBJ2-7,TRBV27,-,CASSSWDKDYEQYF,TGTGCCAGCAGTTCATGGGACAAGGACTACGAGCAGTACTTC
-,TRBJ1-5,TRBV23-1,-,CADLFSGGQGGQPQHF,TGCGCAGATTTATTTTCTGGAGGGCAGGGAGGTCAGCCCCAGCATTTT
-,TRBJ1-1,TRBV6-5,-,CASSYGGGTNTEAFF,TGTGCCAGCAGTTACGGCGGAGGGACCAACACTGAAGCTTTCTTT
TRBD1,TRBJ1-1,TRBV28,-,CASSFLGQGTEAFF,TGTGCCAGCAGTTTCTTAGGACAGGGGACTGAAGCTTTCTTT
-,TRBJ2-1,TRBV20-1,-,CSARDSREQFF,TGCAGTGCTAGAGATTCGAGAGAGCAGTTCTTC
TRBD2,TRBJ2-1,TRBV7-9,-,CASAGGTSGVSYNEQFF,TGTGCCAGCGCGGGGGGGACTAGCGGCGTATCCTACAATGAGCAGTTCTTC
-,TRBJ1-2,TRBV10-2,-,CASSSQVNYGYTF,TGCGCCAGCAGCTCACAGGTTAACTATGGCTACACCTTC
TRBD2,TRBJ2-4,TRBV4-1,-,CASSLRTSGSGYIQYF,TGCGCCAGCAGCCTTAGGACTAGCGGGAGTGGATACATTCAGTACTTC
TRBD2,TRBJ2-5,TRBV11-2,-,CASSLSRLAGPIERETQYF,TGTGCCAGCAGCTTATCCCGACTAGCGGGACCCATCGAGAGAGAGACCCAGTACTTC
TRBD1,TRBJ2-7,TRBV14,-,CASSPWDRGFNEQYF,TGTGCCAGCAGCCCATGGGACAGGGGATTTAACGAGCAGTACTTC
TRBD1,TRBJ2-5,TRBV18,-,CASSPTGTAETQYF,TGTGCCAGCTCCCCGACAGGGACAGCAGAGACCCAGTACTTC
TRBD1,TRBJ1-1,TRBV19,-,CASSMDRGQRKAFF,TGTGCCAGTAGTATGGACAGGGGGCAACGGAAAGCTTTCTTT
-,TRBJ1-1,TRBV10-3,-,CAIRNPTGRVDTEAFF,TGTGCCATCAGGAACCCTACAGGGAGGGTTGACACTGAAGCTTTCTTT
-,TRBJ1-1,TRBV24-1,-,CATRDGLSHTEAFF,TGTGCCACCAGGGATGGTCTCAGTCACACTGAAGCTTTCTTT
-,TRBJ1-1,TRBV30,-,CAWSPNEGVGTEAFF,TGTGCCTGGAGCCCCAATGAGGGGGTAGGCACTGAAGCTTTCTTT
-,TRBJ1-3,TRBV24-1,-,CATSDSRSSGNTIYF,TGTGCCACCAGTGATTCTCGGTCATCTGGAAACACCATATATTTT
-,TRBJ1-5,TRBV3-1/TRBV3-2,-,CASSARQSNQPQHF,TGTGCCAGCAGCGCCCGACAGAGCAATCAGCCCCAGCATTTT
TRBD2,TRBJ2-3,TRBV18,-,CASSKTSEWSTDTQYF,TGTGCCAGCTCAAAGACTAGCGAGTGGAGCACAGATACGCAGTATTTT
TRBD2,TRBJ2-2,TRBV15,-,CATTRGSGTGELFF,TGTGCCACCACCCGTGGTAGCGGGACCGGGGAGCTGTTTTTT
-,TRBJ2-7,TRBV11-2,few,CASSLAERDEQYF,TGTGCCAGCAGCTTAGCCGAACGGGACGAGCAGTACTTC
-,TRBJ2-7,TRBV18,-,CASSKQQGLTEEQYF,TGTGCCAGCTCAAAGCAACAGGGCTTAACGGAAGAGCAGTACTTC
TRBD1,TRBJ1-2,TRBV9,-,CASSARTGKDGGGYTF,TGTGCCAGCAGCGCAAGGACAGGGAAGGACGGTGGAGGCTACACCTTC
-,TRBJ2-2,TRBV6-4,-,CATSPGGADTGELFF,TGTGCCACCTCCCCTGGGGGCGCGGACACCGGGGAGCTGTTTTTT
TRBD1,TRBJ2-5,TRBV7-2,-,CASSPGTVQETQYF,TGTGCCAGCAGCCCTGGGACAGTCCAAGAGACCCAGTACTTC
TRBD1,TRBJ1-1,TRBV27,-,CASRTGMRQTEAFF,TGTGCCAGCCGGACAGGGATGCGTCAAACTGAAGCTTTCTTT
TRBD2,TRBJ2-1,TRBV10-3,-,CAIRAGESSYNEQFF,TGTGCCATCAGGGCGGGGGAAAGCTCCTACAATGAGCAGTTCTTC
-,TRBJ2-3,TRBV5-1,-,CASSLRRAGVSSTDTQYF,TGCGCCAGCAGCTTAAGAAGGGCCGGGGTGTCCTCTACAGATACGCAGTATTTT
TRBD2,TRBJ2-7,TRBV9,-,CASSGVAGGTEQYF,TGTGCCAGCAGCGGGGTAGCGGGAGGGACCGAGCAGTACTTC
-,TRBJ2-7,TRBV28,-,CASKTGILKLEQYF,TGTGCCAGCAAAACAGGGATTCTGAAACTCGAGCAGTACTTC
TRBD1,TRBJ1-2,TRBV28,-,CASTKTGGPYYGYTF,TGTGCCAGCACTAAGACAGGGGGCCCCTACTATGGCTACACCTTC
TRBD1,TRBJ2-7,TRBV5-1,few,CASSLLGQDYEQYF,TGCGCCAGCAGCTTGCTGGGACAGGACTACGAGCAGTACTTC
-,TRBJ2-6,TRBV7-9,-,CASSLGGYQGYPGANVLTF,TGTGCCAGCAGCCTTGGGGGCTATCAGGGGTATCCTGGGGCCAACGTCCTGACTTTC
TRBD1,TRBJ2-3,TRBV5-1,-,CASSPGQGRLDTQYF,TGCGCCAGCAGCCCGGGACAGGGTCGGCTGGATACGCAGTATTTT